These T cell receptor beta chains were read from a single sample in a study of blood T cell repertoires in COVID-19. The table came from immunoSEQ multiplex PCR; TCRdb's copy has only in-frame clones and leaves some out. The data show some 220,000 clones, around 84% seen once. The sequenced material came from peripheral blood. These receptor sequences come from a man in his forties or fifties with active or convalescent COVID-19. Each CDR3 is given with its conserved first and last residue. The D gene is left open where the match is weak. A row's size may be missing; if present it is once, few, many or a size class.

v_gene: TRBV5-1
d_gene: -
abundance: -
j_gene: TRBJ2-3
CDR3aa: CASSPHRQTSTDTQYF
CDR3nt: TGCGCCAGCAGCCCCCACCGACAGACTAGCACAGATACGCAGTATTTT

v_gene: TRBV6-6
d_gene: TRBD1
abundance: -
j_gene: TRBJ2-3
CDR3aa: CASKGRGYADTQYF
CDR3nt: TGTGCCAGCAAAGGCAGGGGGTACGCAGATACGCAGTATTTT

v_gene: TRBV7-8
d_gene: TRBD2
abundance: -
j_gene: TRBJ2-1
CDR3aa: CASSLLGLAGRSYNEQFF
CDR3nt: TGTGCCAGCAGCTTACTAGGACTAGCGGGGCGCTCCTACAATGAGCAGTTCTTC

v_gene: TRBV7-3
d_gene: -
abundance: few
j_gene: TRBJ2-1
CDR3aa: CASSSGGSSSYNEQFF
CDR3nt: TGTGCCAGCAGTTCTGGAGGGAGCAGCTCCTACAATGAGCAGTTCTTC

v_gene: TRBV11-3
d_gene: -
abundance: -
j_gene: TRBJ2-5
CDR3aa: CASSSIPQETQYF
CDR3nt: TGTGCCAGCAGCTCTATCCCCCAAGAGACCCAGTACTTC

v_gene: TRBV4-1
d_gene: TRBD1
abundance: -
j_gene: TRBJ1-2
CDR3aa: CASSPGGGYGYTF
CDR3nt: TGCGCCAGCAGCCCAGGGGGCGGCTATGGCTACACCTTC

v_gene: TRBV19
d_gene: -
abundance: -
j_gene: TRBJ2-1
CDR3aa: CASTPGHRPGYEQFF
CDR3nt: TGTGCCAGTACCCCGGGACACCGACCTGGTTATGAGCAGTTCTTC

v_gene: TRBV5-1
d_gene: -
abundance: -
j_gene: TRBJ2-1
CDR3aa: CASSDGTSQFF
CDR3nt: TGCGCCAGCAGCGACGGGACTTCGCAGTTCTTC

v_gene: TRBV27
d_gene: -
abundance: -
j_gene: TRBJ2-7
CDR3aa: CASSLSPSYEQYF
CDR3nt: TGTGCCAGCAGTTTATCCCCTTCCTACGAGCAGTACTTC

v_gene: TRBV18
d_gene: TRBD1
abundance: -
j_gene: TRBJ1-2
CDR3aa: CASSTSGTEFYGYTF
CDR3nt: TGTGCCAGCTCAACTTCCGGGACAGAGTTCTATGGCTACACCTTC

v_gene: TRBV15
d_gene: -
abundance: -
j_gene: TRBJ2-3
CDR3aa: CATSSRLKTDTQYF
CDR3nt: TGTGCCACCAGCAGCCGACTAAAGACAGATACGCAGTATTTT

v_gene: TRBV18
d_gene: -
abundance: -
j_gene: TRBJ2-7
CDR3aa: CASSPPWGRENSYEQYF
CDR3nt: TGTGCCAGCTCACCACCATGGGGGCGGGAGAACTCCTACGAGCAGTACTTC

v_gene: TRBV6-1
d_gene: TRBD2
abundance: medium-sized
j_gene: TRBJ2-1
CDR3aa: CASSEEASGAYNEQFF
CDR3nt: TGTGCCAGCAGTGAAGAAGCTAGCGGAGCCTACAATGAGCAGTTCTTC

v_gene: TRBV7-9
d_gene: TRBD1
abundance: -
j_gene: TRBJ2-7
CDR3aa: CASSTGQGSYEQYF
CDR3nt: TGTGCCAGCAGTACGGGACAGGGATCCTACGAGCAGTACTTC

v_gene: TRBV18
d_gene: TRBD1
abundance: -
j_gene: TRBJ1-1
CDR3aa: CASSLWGTGARTEAFF
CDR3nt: TGTGCCAGCTCACTTTGGGGGACAGGGGCGAGGACTGAAGCTTTCTTT

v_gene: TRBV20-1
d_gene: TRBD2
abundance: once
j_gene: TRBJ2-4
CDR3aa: CSAGGTSGRGAKNIQYF
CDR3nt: TGCAGTGCTGGTGGGACTAGCGGGAGGGGAGCCAAAAACATTCAGTACTTC

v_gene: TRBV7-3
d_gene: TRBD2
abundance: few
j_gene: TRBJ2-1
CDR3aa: CASSSEGGTSGRNEQFF
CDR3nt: TGTGCCAGCAGCTCGGAGGGGGGGACTAGCGGGAGGAATGAGCAGTTCTTC

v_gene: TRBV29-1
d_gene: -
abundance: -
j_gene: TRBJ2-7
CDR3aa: CSASKDSPSYEQYF
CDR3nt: TGCAGCGCATCGAAAGACTCACCATCCTACGAGCAGTACTTC

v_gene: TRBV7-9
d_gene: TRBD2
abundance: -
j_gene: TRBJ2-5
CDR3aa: CASSPRLAGEVGETQYF
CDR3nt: TGTGCCAGCAGCCCCAGACTAGCGGGAGAGGTTGGGGAGACCCAGTACTTC

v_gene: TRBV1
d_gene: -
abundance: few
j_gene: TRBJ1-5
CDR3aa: CTSSQEFQGCRSNQPQHF
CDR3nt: TGCACCAGCAGCCAAGAATTCCAGGGATGTCGTAGCAATCAGCCCCAGCATTTT

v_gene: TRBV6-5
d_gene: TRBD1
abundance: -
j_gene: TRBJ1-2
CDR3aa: CASSWTGLNYGYTF
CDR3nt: TGTGCCAGCAGTTGGACAGGGCTGAACTATGGCTACACCTTC

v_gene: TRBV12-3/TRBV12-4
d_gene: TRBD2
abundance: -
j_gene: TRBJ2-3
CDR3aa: CASLAGDTDTQYF
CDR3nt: TGTGCCAGCTTAGCGGGGGACACAGATACGCAGTATTTT

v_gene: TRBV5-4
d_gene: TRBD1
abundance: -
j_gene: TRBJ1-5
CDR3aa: CASSSGQGSRQPQHF
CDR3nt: TGTGCCAGCAGCAGTGGACAGGGTTCGAGGCAGCCCCAGCATTTT

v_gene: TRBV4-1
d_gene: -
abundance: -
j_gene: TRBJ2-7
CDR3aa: CASSQDERGNYEQYF
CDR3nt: TGCGCCAGCAGCCAAGATGAGAGAGGGAACTACGAGCAGTACTTC

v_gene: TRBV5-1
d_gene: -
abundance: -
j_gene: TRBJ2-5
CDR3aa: CASSLGGGQETQYF
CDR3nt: TGCGCCAGCAGCTTGGGTGGGGGGCAAGAGACCCAGTACTTC

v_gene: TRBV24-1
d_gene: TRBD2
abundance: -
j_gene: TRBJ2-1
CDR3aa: CATSDLGRELGNEQFF
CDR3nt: TGTGCCACCAGTGATTTGGGGCGGGAGTTGGGCAATGAGCAGTTCTTC

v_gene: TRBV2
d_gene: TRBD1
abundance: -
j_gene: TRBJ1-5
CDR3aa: CASSLTGAIRPQHF
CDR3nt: TGTGCCAGCAGCTTGACAGGGGCGATCAGGCCCCAGCATTTT

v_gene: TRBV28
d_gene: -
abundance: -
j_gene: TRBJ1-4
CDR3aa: CASRGRVSTNEKLFF
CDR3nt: TGTGCCAGCAGGGGCAGGGTGTCCACTAATGAAAAACTGTTTTTT

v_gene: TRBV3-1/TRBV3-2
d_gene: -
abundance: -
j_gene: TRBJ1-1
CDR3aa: CASSQVGGGAGRTEAFF
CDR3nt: TGTGCCAGCAGCCAAGTAGGAGGAGGGGCAGGTCGCACTGAAGCTTTCTTT

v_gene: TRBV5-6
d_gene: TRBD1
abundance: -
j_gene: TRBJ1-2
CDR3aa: CASSSPGQGVYGYTF
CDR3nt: TGTGCCAGCAGTTCCCCGGGACAGGGGGTCTATGGCTACACCTTC

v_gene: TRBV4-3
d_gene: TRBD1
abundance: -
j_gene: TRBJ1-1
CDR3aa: CASSQGRGMNTEAFF
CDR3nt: TGCGCCAGCAGCCAAGGCAGGGGGATGAACACTGAAGCTTTCTTT

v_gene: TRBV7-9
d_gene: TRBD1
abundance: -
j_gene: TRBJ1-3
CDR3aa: CASSLWTGTSSGNTIYF
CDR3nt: TGTGCCAGCAGCCTCTGGACAGGGACGAGCTCTGGAAACACCATATATTTT

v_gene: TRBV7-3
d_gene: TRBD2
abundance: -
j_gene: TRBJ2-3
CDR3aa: CASSLRAGGPGDTQYF
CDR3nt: TGTGCCAGCAGCTTAAGGGCGGGGGGGCCTGGAGATACGCAGTATTTT

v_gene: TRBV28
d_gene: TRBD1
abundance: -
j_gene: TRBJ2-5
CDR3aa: CASRYIQGEETQYF
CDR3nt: TGTGCCAGCAGATACATACAGGGGGAAGAGACCCAGTACTTC

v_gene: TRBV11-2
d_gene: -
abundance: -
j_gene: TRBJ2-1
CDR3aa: CASSPPGGDTYNEQFF
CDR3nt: TGTGCCAGCAGCCCCCCGGGCGGGGATACCTACAATGAGCAGTTCTTC

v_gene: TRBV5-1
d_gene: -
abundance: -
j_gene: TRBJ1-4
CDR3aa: CASSSLPNEKLFF
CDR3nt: TGCGCCAGCAGCTCCCTCCCTAATGAAAAACTGTTTTTT

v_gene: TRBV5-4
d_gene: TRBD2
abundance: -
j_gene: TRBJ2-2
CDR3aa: CASSPLAGGGTGELFF
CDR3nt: TGTGCCAGCAGCCCCCTAGCGGGGGGTGGTACCGGGGAGCTGTTTTTT

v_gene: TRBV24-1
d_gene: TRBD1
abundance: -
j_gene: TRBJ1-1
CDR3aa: CATSRQGDTEAFF
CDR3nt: TGTGCCACCAGTCGACAGGGGGACACTGAAGCTTTCTTT

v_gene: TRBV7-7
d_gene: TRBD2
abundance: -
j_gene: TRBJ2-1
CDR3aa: CASSLAMAAGDNEQFF
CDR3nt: TGTGCCAGCAGCTTAGCTATGGCAGCGGGAGACAATGAGCAGTTCTTC

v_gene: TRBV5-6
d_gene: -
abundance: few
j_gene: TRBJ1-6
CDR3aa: CASSLMRSIQPLHF
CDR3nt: TGTGCCAGCAGCTTGATGAGGAGTATTCAACCCCTCCACTTT

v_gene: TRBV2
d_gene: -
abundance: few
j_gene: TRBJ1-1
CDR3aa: CASSEVGGSYTEAFF
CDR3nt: TGTGCCAGCAGTGAAGTCGGGGGATCATACACTGAAGCTTTCTTT

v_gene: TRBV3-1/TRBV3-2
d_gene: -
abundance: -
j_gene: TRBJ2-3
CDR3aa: CASSQDQGTDTQYF
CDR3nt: TGTGCCAGCAGCCAAGACCAGGGCACAGATACGCAGTATTTT

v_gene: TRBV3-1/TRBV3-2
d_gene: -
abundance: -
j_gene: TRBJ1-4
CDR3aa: CASSRRETTNEKLFF
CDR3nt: TGTGCCAGCAGCCGTAGGGAGACAACTAATGAAAAACTGTTTTTT

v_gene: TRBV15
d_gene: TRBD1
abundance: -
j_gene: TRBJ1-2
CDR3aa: CATSPSGGGPYGYTF
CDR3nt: TGTGCCACCAGCCCCTCGGGAGGGGGCCCCTATGGCTACACCTTC

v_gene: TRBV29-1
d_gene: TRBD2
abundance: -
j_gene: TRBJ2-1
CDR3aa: CSVPIAGGYNEQFF
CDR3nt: TGCAGCGTTCCCATAGCGGGAGGCTACAATGAGCAGTTCTTC

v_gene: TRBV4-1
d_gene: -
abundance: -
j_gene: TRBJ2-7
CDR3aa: CASSLGGGLEQYF
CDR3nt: TGCGCCAGCAGCCTAGGGGGGGGGCTCGAGCAGTACTTC

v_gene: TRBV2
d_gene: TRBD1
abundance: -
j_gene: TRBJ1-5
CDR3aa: CASSVGQGGQPQHF
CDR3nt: TGTGCCAGCAGTGTAGGACAGGGAGGTCAGCCCCAGCATTTT

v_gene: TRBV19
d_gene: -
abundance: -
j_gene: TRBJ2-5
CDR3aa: CASSIYWSRDQETQYF
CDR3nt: TGTGCCAGTAGTATATATTGGTCCAGGGACCAAGAGACCCAGTACTTC